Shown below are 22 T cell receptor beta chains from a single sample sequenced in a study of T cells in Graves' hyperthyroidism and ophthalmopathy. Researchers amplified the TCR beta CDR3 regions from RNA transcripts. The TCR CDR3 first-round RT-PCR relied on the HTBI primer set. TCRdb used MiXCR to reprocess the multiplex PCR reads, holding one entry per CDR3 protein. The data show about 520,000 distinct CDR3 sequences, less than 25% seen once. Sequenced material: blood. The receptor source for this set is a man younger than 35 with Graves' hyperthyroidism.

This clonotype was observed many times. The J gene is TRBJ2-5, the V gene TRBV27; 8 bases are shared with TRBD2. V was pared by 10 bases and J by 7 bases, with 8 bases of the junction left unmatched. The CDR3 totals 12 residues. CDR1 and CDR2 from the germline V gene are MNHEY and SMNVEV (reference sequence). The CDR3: CATRGEAGTQYF. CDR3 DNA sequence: TGTGCCACGCGGGGGGAGGCGGGGACCCAGTACTTC.

The CDR3 sequence is CASRDQGEHFQPQHF. The CDR3 DNA follows: TGTGCCAGCAGGGACCAGGGGGAACATTTTCAGCCCCAGCATTTT. J is TRBJ1-5 and V is TRBV12-3 or TRBV12-4; 7 nucleotides line up with TRBD1. V lost 6 bases, J lost 6 bases, and 11 bases stayed unmatched. The CDR3 runs to 15 residues.

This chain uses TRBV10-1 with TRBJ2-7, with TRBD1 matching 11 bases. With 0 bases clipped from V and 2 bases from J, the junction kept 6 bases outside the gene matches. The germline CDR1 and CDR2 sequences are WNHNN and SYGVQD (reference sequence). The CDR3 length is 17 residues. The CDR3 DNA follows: TGCGCCAGCAGTGAGTCGAGAGCGGGACAGGGGGCCTACGAGCAGTACTTC. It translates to CASSESRAGQGAYEQYF.

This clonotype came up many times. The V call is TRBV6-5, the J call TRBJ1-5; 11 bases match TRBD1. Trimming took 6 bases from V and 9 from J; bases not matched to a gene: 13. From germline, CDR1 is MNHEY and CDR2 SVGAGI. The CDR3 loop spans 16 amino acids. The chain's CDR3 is CASRLGTGGSPRPQHF. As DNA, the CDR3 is TGTGCCAGCAGGCTCGGGACAGGGGGTTCCCCAAGGCCCCAGCATTTT.

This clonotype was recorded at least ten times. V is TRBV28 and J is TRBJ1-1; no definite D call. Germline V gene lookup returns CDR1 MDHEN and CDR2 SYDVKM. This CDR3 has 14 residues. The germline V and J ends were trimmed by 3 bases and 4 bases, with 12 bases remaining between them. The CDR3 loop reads CASSLLVEGTEAFF. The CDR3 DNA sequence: TGTGCCAGCAGTTTGCTGGTGGAGGGCACTGAAGCTTTCTTT.

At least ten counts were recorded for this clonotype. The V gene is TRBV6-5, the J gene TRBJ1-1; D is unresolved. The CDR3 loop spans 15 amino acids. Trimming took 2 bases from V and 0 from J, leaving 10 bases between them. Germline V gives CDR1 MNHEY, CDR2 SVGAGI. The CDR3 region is CASSYGRVMNTEAFF. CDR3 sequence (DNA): TGTGCCAGCAGTTACGGGAGGGTGATGAACACTGAAGCTTTCTTT.

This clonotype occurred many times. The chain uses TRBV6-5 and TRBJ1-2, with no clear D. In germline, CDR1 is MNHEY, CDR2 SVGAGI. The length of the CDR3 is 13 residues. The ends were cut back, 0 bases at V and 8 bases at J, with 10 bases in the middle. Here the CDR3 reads CASSYSGLGGYTF. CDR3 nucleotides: TGTGCCAGCAGTTACTCCGGGCTCGGAGGCTACACCTTC.

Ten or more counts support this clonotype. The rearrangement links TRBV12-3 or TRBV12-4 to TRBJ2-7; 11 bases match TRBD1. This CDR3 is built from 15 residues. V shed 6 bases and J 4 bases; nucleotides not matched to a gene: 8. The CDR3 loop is CASRSTGTGGYEQYF. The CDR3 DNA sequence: TGTGCCAGCAGATCCACCGGGACAGGGGGTTACGAGCAGTACTTC.

The CDR3 sequence is CASSFGPRTGGFSYEQYF. Here the CDR3 DNA reads TGTGCCAGCAGCTTCGGACCAAGGACAGGGGGCTTCTCCTACGAGCAGTACTTC. This chain joins TRBV13 and TRBJ2-7, with 11 bases that match TRBD1. V shed 3 bases and J 0 bases; nucleotides not matched to a gene: 10. CDR1 and CDR2 (germline): PRHDT, FYEKMQ (reference sequence). The CDR3 runs 18 residues.

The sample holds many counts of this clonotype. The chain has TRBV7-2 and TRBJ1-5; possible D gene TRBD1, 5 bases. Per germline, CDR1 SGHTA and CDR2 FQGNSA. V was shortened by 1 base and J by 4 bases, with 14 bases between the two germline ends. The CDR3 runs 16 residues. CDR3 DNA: TGTGCCAGCAGCTTAGTGGGAACAGGCCGAAATCAGCCCCAGCATTTT. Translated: CASSLVGTGRNQPQHF.

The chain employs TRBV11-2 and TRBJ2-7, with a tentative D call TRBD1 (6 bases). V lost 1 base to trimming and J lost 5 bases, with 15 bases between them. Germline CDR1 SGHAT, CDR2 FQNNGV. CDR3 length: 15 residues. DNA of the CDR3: TGTGCCAGCAGCTTAGTGGTTCTGGGGGCCCACGAGCAGTACTTC. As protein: CASSLVVLGAHEQYF.

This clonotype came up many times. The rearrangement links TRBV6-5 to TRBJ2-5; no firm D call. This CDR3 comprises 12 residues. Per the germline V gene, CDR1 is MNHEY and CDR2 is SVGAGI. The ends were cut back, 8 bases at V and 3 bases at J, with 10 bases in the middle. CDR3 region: CASGPTEETQYF. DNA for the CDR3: TGTGCCAGCGGGCCTACCGAAGAGACCCAGTACTTC.

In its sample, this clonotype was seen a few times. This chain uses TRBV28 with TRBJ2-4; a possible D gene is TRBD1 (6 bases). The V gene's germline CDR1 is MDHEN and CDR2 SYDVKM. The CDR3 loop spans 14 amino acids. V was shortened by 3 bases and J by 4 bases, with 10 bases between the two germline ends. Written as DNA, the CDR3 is TGTGCCAGCAGTTTGGGACAAGCAAAAAACATTCAGTACTTC. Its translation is CASSLGQAKNIQYF. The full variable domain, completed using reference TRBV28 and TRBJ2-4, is DVKVTQSSRYLVKRTGEKVFLECVQDMDHENMFWYRQDPGLGLRLIYFSYDVKMKEKGDIPEGYSVSREKKERFSLILESASTNQTSMYLCASSLGQAKNIQYFGAGTRLSVL.

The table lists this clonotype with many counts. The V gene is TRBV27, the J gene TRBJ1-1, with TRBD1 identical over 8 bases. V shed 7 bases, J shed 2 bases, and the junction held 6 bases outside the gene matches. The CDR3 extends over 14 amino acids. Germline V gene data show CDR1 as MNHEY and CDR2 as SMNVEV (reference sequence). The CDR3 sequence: CASKRTGSNTEAFF. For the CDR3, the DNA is TGTGCCAGCAAGCGGACAGGGTCAAACACTGAAGCTTTCTTT.

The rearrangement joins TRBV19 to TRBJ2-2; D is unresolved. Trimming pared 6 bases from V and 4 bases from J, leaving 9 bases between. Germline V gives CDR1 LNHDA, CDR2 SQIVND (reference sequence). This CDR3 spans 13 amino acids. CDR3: CASSQHRTGELFF. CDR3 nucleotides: TGTGCCAGTAGCCAACACCGCACCGGGGAGCTGTTTTTT.

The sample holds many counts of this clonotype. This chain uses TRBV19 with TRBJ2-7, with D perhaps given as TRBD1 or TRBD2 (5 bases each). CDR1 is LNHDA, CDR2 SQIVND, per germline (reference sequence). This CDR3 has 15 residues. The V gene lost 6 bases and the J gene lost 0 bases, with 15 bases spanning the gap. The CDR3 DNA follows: TGTGCCAGTAGGGTCTCCGGGACCTCCTCCTACGAGCAGTACTTC. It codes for CASRVSGTSSYEQYF.

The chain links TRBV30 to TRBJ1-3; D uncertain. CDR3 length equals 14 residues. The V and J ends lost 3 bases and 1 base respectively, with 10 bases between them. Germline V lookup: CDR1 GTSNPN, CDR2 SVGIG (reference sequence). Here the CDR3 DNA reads TGTGCCTGGAGGGATGACCAGTCTGGAAACACCATATATTTT. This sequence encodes CAWRDDQSGNTIYF.

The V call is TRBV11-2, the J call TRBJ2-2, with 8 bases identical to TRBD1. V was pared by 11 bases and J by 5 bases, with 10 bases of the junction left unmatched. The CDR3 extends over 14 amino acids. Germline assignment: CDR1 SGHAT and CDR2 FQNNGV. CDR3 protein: CAGPGQDETGELFF. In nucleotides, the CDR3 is TGTGCCGGACCGGGACAGGATGAGACCGGGGAGCTGTTTTTT.

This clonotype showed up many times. The CDR3 DNA reads as TGTGCCAGCAGCCAAGTGGGGGCGCTGTCAGAGACCCAGTACTTC. This encodes CASSQVGALSETQYF. The gene calls are TRBV3-1 and TRBJ2-5; D possibly corresponds to TRBD1 (6 bases). This CDR3 is built from 15 residues. V was pared by 1 base and J by 4 bases, with 13 bases between. CDR1 is LGHDT, CDR2 YNNKEL, per germline (reference sequence).

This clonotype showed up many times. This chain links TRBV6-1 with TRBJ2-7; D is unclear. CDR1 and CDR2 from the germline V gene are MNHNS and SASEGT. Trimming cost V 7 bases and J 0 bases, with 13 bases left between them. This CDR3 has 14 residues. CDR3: CASITDWNSYEQYF. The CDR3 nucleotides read TGTGCCAGCATCACCGACTGGAACTCCTACGAGCAGTACTTC.

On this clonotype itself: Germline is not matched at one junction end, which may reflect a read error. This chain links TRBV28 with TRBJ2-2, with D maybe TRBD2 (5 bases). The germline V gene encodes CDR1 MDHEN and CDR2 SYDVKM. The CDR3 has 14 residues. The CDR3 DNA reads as TGTGCCAACAGTTTTTGGATCGTCACCGGGGATCTGTTTTTT. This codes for CANSFWIVTGDLFF.

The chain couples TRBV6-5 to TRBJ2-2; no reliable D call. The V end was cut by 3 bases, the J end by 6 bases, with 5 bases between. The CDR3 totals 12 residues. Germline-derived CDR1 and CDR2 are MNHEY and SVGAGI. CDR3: CASSYQPGELFF. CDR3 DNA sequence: TGTGCCAGCAGTTATCAACCCGGGGAGCTGTTTTTT.